This T cell receptor beta chain is drawn from a study of shared clonotypes between healthy human individuals. Data came from immunoSEQ multiplex PCR; TCRdb stores just in-frame clones and leaves some out. The sample records about 870,000 clones, 85% to 95% being singletons. CD45RO-negative, CCR7-selected cells formed the naive CD8 fraction, which excluded terminally differentiated effector memory CD45RA+ cells. There are 16 residues in the CDR3. V gave up 3 bases and J gave up 2 bases, with 12 bases separating them. Sequenced sample: naive CD8+ T cells sorted from blood. The sequence was collected from a man younger than 45 in good health. This chain connects TRBV5-3 to TRBJ2-6; D possibly uses TRBD1 or TRBD2 (5 bases each). TRBV5-3 is flagged as an ORF with uncertain function. DNA of the CDR3: TGTGCCAGAAGCTCTTTTTGGGGGACTGGGGCCAACGTCCTGACTTTC. Residues: CARSSFWGTGANVLTF.